The clone carrying this T cell receptor beta chain was seen repeatedly, ten times or more. Its cognate antigen is unknown. V was pared by 4 bases and J by 3 bases, with 10 bases between. This CDR3 region has 13 residues. Germline lookup yields CDR1 LGHDT and CDR2 YNNKEL (reference sequence). The data belong to a study of early T cells in non-severe SARS-CoV-2 infection. Study as a whole: It was bulk RNA from unsorted whole blood that was sequenced, and the chains were unpaired. Overall study findings and caveats: CD4 and private specificities were missed by VDJdb matching, which favored anti-spike CD8 responses.

Individual cDNA molecules were tagged with unique molecular identifiers, the study reported. Each CDR3 protein gets one entry after TCRdb re-called the 5' RACE reads with MiXCR. The sample records about 64,000 distinct CDR3 sequences, less than 5% being singletons. The sample comprised whole blood. This clonotype was sampled from an adult who was a healthcare worker with PCR-confirmed SARS-CoV-2 infection or an uninfected control (not recorded which). The chain links TRBV3-1 to TRBJ2-7; maybe TRBD1 (5 bases). CDR3 nucleotide sequence: TGTGCCAGCAGCCGGGGCCCCCACTACGAGCAGTACTTC. Amino acids: CASSRGPHYEQYF.